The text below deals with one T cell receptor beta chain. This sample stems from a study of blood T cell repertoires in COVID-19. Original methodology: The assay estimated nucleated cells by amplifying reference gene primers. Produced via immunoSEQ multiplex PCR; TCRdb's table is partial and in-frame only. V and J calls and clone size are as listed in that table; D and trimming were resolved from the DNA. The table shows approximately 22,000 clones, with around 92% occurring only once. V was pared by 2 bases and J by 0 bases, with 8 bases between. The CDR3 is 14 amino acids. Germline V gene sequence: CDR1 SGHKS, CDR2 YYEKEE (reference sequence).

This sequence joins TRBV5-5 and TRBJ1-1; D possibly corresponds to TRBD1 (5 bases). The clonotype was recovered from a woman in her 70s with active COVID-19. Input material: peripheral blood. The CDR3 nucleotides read TGTGCCAGCAGCTTAGACAGCATGAACACTGAAGCTTTCTTT. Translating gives CASSLDSMNTEAFF.